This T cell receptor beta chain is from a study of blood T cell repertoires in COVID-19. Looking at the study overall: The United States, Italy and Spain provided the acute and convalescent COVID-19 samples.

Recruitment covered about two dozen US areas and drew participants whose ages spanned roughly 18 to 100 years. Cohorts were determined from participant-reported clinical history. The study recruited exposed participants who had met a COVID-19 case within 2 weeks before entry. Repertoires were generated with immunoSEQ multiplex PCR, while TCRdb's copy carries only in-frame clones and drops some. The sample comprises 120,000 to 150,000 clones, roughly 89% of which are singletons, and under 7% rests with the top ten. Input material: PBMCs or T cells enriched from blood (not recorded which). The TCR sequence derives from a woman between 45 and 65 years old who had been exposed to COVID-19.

In DNA, the CDR3 is TGCGCCAGCAGTCCCGGGACAACGAATTCACCCCTCCACTTT. This gives the protein CASSPGTTNSPLHF. The V gene is TRBV5-1, the J gene TRBJ1-6; D may be TRBD1 (6 bases). Germline CDR1 is SGHRS and CDR2 is YFSETQ. Trimming pared 5 bases from V and 7 bases from J, leaving 13 bases between. The CDR3 is 14 amino acids.